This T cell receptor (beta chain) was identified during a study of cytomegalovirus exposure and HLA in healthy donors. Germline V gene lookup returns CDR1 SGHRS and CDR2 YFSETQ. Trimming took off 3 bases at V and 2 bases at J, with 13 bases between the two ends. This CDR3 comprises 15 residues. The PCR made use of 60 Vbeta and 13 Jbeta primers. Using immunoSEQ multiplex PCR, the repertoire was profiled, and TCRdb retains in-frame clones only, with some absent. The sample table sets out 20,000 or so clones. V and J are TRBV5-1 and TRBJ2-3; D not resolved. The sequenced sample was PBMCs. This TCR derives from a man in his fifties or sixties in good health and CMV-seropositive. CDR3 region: CASSSGESITDTQYF. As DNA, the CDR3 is TGCGCCAGCAGCTCAGGTGAATCCATCACAGATACGCAGTATTTT.